These T cell receptor beta chains were read from a single sample in a study of blood T cell repertoires in COVID-19. Clones were sequenced by immunoSEQ multiplex PCR, and TCRdb holds only the in-frame ones, with some missing. The sample contains 140,000 or so clones, about four fifths of which appear only once. The sequencing sample was made of peripheral blood. The receptors shown here come from a man aged 65 to 85 who had recovered from COVID-19. Both conserved end residues are part of each CDR3. A D gene is named only where the DNA matches it firmly. A row's size may be missing; if present it is once, few, many or a size class.

cdr3_nt: TGTGCCAGCTCACCATTGGGACAGGGGGCTGAGAACACCATATATTTT; cdr3_aa: CASSPLGQGAENTIYF; clone_size: -; d_call: TRBD1; v_call: TRBV18; j_call: TRBJ1-3
cdr3_nt: TGTGCCAGCAGCTTAGCTATGGCCAACATTCCCTATGGCTACACCTTC; cdr3_aa: CASSLAMANIPYGYTF; clone_size: -; d_call: -; v_call: TRBV7-2; j_call: TRBJ1-2
cdr3_nt: TGCAGCGTCAGGGGTAGCGGGAGAGGTTGGGAGACCCAGTACTTC; cdr3_aa: CSVRGSGRGWETQYF; clone_size: -; d_call: TRBD2; v_call: TRBV29-1; j_call: TRBJ2-5
cdr3_nt: TGTGCCAGCAGTGACAGGCGTGGCTACACCTTC; cdr3_aa: CASSDRRGYTF; clone_size: -; d_call: -; v_call: TRBV25-1; j_call: TRBJ1-2
cdr3_nt: TGTGCCAGCAGCTGGTCAGGGGATGAAAAACTGTTTTTT; cdr3_aa: CASSWSGDEKLFF; clone_size: -; d_call: -; v_call: TRBV7-9; j_call: TRBJ1-4
cdr3_nt: TGTGCCAGCAGATCAGGGGGCCTGAACACTGAAGCTTTCTTT; cdr3_aa: CASRSGGLNTEAFF; clone_size: few; d_call: TRBD1; v_call: TRBV6-5; j_call: TRBJ1-1
cdr3_nt: TGTGCCAGCAGCGATGGGACAGGGGTAGGCTATGGCTACACCTTC; cdr3_aa: CASSDGTGVGYGYTF; clone_size: -; d_call: TRBD1; v_call: TRBV28; j_call: TRBJ1-2
cdr3_nt: TGTGCCACCAGCTCCGGACAGGGGTCCTACGAGCAGTACTTC; cdr3_aa: CATSSGQGSYEQYF; clone_size: -; d_call: TRBD1; v_call: TRBV15; j_call: TRBJ2-7
cdr3_nt: TGTGCCAGCAGCTACTATAACAATGAGCAGTTCTTC; cdr3_aa: CASSYYNNEQFF; clone_size: -; d_call: -; v_call: TRBV9; j_call: TRBJ2-1
cdr3_nt: TGTGCCAGCAGTTTAACGGGTCCTAACACTGAAGCTTTCTTT; cdr3_aa: CASSLTGPNTEAFF; clone_size: once; d_call: -; v_call: TRBV27; j_call: TRBJ1-1
cdr3_nt: TGTGCCAGCAGCTCCGCCCGTTCAGGGACAGGCCCAGATACGCAGTATTTT; cdr3_aa: CASSSARSGTGPDTQYF; clone_size: -; d_call: TRBD1; v_call: TRBV11-3; j_call: TRBJ2-3
cdr3_nt: TGTGCCTGGGGGACAGACAGTCGCTACGAGCAGTACTTC; cdr3_aa: CAWGTDSRYEQYF; clone_size: -; d_call: TRBD1; v_call: TRBV30; j_call: TRBJ2-7
cdr3_nt: TGTGCCAGCTCACCACTTGGGCAGGGGGCATCGAACACTGAAGCTTTCTTT; cdr3_aa: CASSPLGQGASNTEAFF; clone_size: -; d_call: TRBD1; v_call: TRBV18; j_call: TRBJ1-1
cdr3_nt: TGCAGCGTTGAAGATCCGCGGTCTTTTTCGGGAGGCACAGATACGCAGTATTTT; cdr3_aa: CSVEDPRSFSGGTDTQYF; clone_size: -; d_call: -; v_call: TRBV29-1; j_call: TRBJ2-3
cdr3_nt: TGCGCCAGCAGCCTGGGACTAGCCGTAGATACGCAGTATTTT; cdr3_aa: CASSLGLAVDTQYF; clone_size: once; d_call: TRBD2; v_call: TRBV5-1; j_call: TRBJ2-3
cdr3_nt: TGCGCCAGCACCCTGGCGGCGGGAAGGACCGGGGAGCTGTTTTTT; cdr3_aa: CASTLAAGRTGELFF; clone_size: -; d_call: -; v_call: TRBV5-1; j_call: TRBJ2-2
cdr3_nt: TGTGCCAGCAGAACGGGACTAGCGGGCCAAGAGACCCAGTACTTC; cdr3_aa: CASRTGLAGQETQYF; clone_size: -; d_call: TRBD2; v_call: TRBV7-6; j_call: TRBJ2-5
cdr3_nt: TGCGCCAGCAGTGAGTCGAAGGTGGAGGAGCTCTACGAGCAGTACTTC; cdr3_aa: CASSESKVEELYEQYF; clone_size: -; d_call: -; v_call: TRBV10-2; j_call: TRBJ2-7
cdr3_nt: TGCAGCGTTGTCCGGGGGGGAGAGCAGTACTTC; cdr3_aa: CSVVRGGEQYF; clone_size: few; d_call: TRBD2; v_call: TRBV29-1; j_call: TRBJ2-7
cdr3_nt: TGTGCCAGCAGCGTAGGGGAGACCCAAGAGACCCAGTACTTC; cdr3_aa: CASSVGETQETQYF; clone_size: -; d_call: -; v_call: TRBV9; j_call: TRBJ2-5
cdr3_nt: TGTGCCAGCAGTTACTCGACCCGGGTAGGGGAGCTGTTTTTT; cdr3_aa: CASSYSTRVGELFF; clone_size: -; d_call: -; v_call: TRBV6-2/TRBV6-3; j_call: TRBJ2-2
cdr3_nt: TGTGCCAGCAGCCATCAGCGGAGCCTGGACACCGGGGAGCTGTTTTTT; cdr3_aa: CASSHQRSLDTGELFF; clone_size: -; d_call: -; v_call: TRBV7-9; j_call: TRBJ2-2
cdr3_nt: TGTGCCAGCAGTTTCGACAGGGGTAACACAGATACGCAGTATTTT; cdr3_aa: CASSFDRGNTDTQYF; clone_size: few; d_call: TRBD1; v_call: TRBV6-5; j_call: TRBJ2-3
cdr3_nt: TGTGCCAGAGAGACAGATCAAGAGACCCAGTACTTC; cdr3_aa: CARETDQETQYF; clone_size: -; d_call: -; v_call: TRBV2; j_call: TRBJ2-5
cdr3_nt: TGTGCCATCAGTGATCCTAGCGGGAACTACGAGCAGTACTTC; cdr3_aa: CAISDPSGNYEQYF; clone_size: -; d_call: TRBD2; v_call: TRBV10-3; j_call: TRBJ2-7
cdr3_nt: TGTGCCAGCAGCGTTGGTGGCGACAGAAGATATGGCTACACCTTC; cdr3_aa: CASSVGGDRRYGYTF; clone_size: -; d_call: -; v_call: TRBV9; j_call: TRBJ1-2
cdr3_nt: TGTGCCAGTAGTCCGGGACACCCTGGGGGTACGCAGTATTTT; cdr3_aa: CASSPGHPGGTQYF; clone_size: -; d_call: -; v_call: TRBV19; j_call: TRBJ2-3
cdr3_nt: TGTGCCACCAGCAGAGACTTAGCCAAAAACATTCAGTACTTC; cdr3_aa: CATSRDLAKNIQYF; clone_size: -; d_call: -; v_call: TRBV15; j_call: TRBJ2-4